This is a list of T cell receptor beta chains from one sample in a study of a mutant IDH1 vaccine in newly diagnosed glioma. TCRdb's copy holds only in-frame clones and misses some; the assay was immunoSEQ multiplex PCR. The data show 33,000 or so clones, 79% seen once. These TCRs' antigens remain unknown. This sample comprised PBMCs, obtained from a glioma patient whose treatment included an IDH1 peptide vaccine. The receptors derive from a young woman with glioma. Some clones in this sample may be carry-over from other donors' samples. Both conserved end residues are part of each CDR3. D genes are given only for firm matches. Clone size appears in some rows only: once, few, many, or a class for an expanded clone.

CDR3nt | CDR3aa | v_gene | len | abundance | j_gene | d_gene
TGTGCCAGCAGCCCGAGACTAGCGAGAGTTTACGAGCAGTACTTC | CASSPRLARVYEQYF | TRBV7-9 | 15 | NA | TRBJ2-7 | TRBD2
TGTGCCAGCAGCCCTTACAGGACCGAGCAGTTCTTC | CASSPYRTEQFF | TRBV14 | 12 | NA | TRBJ2-1 | NA
TGTGCCAGTAGCTCCCCCAGGGGCGCAGGGGCCAACGTCCTGACTTTC | CASSSPRGAGANVLTF | TRBV19 | 16 | few | TRBJ2-6 | NA
TGTGCCAGTAGTATCGTGGGGGGGGAGTGGAGAGAAGCTTTCTTT | CASSIVGGEWREAFF | TRBV19 | 15 | NA | TRBJ1-1 | NA
TGTGCCAGCAGCCCGCGACAGGGGAGGACTGAAGCTTTCTTT | CASSPRQGRTEAFF | TRBV14 | 14 | NA | TRBJ1-1 | TRBD1
TGCGCCAGCAGCCTTGACGGCAGGGTCGGAGAGACCCAGTACTTC | CASSLDGRVGETQYF | TRBV4-1 | 15 | NA | TRBJ2-5 | NA
TGTGCCAGTAGTCTAGCGGGAGGTAATGAGCAGTTCTTC | CASSLAGGNEQFF | TRBV19 | 13 | NA | TRBJ2-1 | TRBD2
TGTGCCAGCGCCAGGGGGTTCAATCAGCCCCAGCATTTT | CASARGFNQPQHF | TRBV7-9 | 13 | NA | TRBJ1-5 | TRBD1
TGTGCCAGCAGTTACTCGACAAAAGCCGAGCAGTACTTC | CASSYSTKAEQYF | TRBV6-5 | 13 | NA | TRBJ2-7 | NA
TGTGCCTGGAGGCTAGCGGGGTCGTCAGGGGAGCAGTTCTTC | CAWRLAGSSGEQFF | TRBV30 | 14 | NA | TRBJ2-1 | TRBD2
TGCGCCAGCAGCTTGGTAGGGACATTGAACACTGAAGCTTTCTTT | CASSLVGTLNTEAFF | TRBV5-1 | 15 | NA | TRBJ1-1 | NA
TGCGCCAGCAGTTGGACTAGCGGGTACTCCTACGAGCAGTACTTC | CASSWTSGYSYEQYF | TRBV10-2 | 15 | NA | TRBJ2-7 | TRBD2
TGTGCCAGCAGCCAGGGGGACAATCAGCCCCAGCATTTT | CASSQGDNQPQHF | TRBV9 | 13 | NA | TRBJ1-5 | TRBD1
TGCGCCAGCAGCCTATATAGGACAGCCTATGGCTACACCTTC | CASSLYRTAYGYTF | TRBV5-1 | 14 | NA | TRBJ1-2 | NA
TGCAGTGCTCGGTGGGGAGATACGCAGTATTTT | CSARWGDTQYF | TRBV20-1 | 11 | NA | TRBJ2-3 | NA
TGTGCCAGCAGTGTCCAAGGGACAGGGGCAACCTACGAGCAGTACTTC | CASSVQGTGATYEQYF | TRBV6-6 | 16 | once | TRBJ2-7 | TRBD1
TGCGCCAGCAGTGGTGCCTTGGACAGGCGAGAAAGCTCCTACAATGAGCAGTTCTTC | CASSGALDRRESSYNEQFF | TRBV10-1 | 19 | NA | TRBJ2-1 | TRBD1
TGCGCCAGCAGCCTCCTGGGACAGGGGGGCTACGAGCAGTACTTC | CASSLLGQGGYEQYF | TRBV4-1 | 15 | NA | TRBJ2-7 | TRBD1
TGTGCCAGCAGCGCTGCCCGGGACAGGGGGCCACGAAACACCATATATTTT | CASSAARDRGPRNTIYF | TRBV5-4 | 17 | few | TRBJ1-3 | TRBD1
TGTGCCAGCAGCCAAGATCCCCCGGGGGCGCTCAGCGAGCAGTACTTC | CASSQDPPGALSEQYF | TRBV14 | 16 | NA | TRBJ2-7 | NA
TGTGCCAGCAGCTTACAGGACAGTTCCGAAGCTTTCTTT | CASSLQDSSEAFF | TRBV7-9 | 13 | NA | TRBJ1-1 | NA
TGTGCCAGCAGCTGGGACAGAACAAATCAGCCCCAGCATTTT | CASSWDRTNQPQHF | TRBV7-8 | 14 | NA | TRBJ1-5 | TRBD1